The 3 T cell receptor beta chains presented below share a single source sample, sequenced in a study of blood T cell repertoires in COVID-19. Data came from immunoSEQ multiplex PCR; TCRdb stores just in-frame clones and leaves some out. Among roughly 200,000 clones, around 80% were seen once, and the ten largest hold around an eighth. The sequencing sample was made of peripheral blood. These TCRs come from a man aged 45 to 65 who had recovered from COVID-19.

The rearrangement joins TRBV3-1 (or the pseudogene TRBV3-2) to TRBJ2-7; 7 positions match TRBD1. Germline values: CDR1 LGHDT, CDR2 YNNKEL (reference sequence). This CDR3 region has 16 residues. V gave up 0 bases and J gave up 5 bases; unmatched junction bases: 10. The CDR3 sequence: CASSQDWSGQVDEQYF. CDR3 bases: TGTGCCAGCAGCCAAGATTGGAGTGGACAGGTCGACGAGCAGTACTTC.

The CDR3 reads CASSLASVNTEAFF. As DNA, the CDR3 is TGCGCCAGCAGCTTGGCCTCGGTGAACACTGAAGCTTTCTTT. This chain uses TRBV5-1 with TRBJ1-1; D is ambiguous. V was clipped by 0 bases and J by 0 bases, with 6 bases between them. Germline assignment: CDR1 SGHRS and CDR2 YFSETQ. The CDR3 totals 14 residues.

V usage is TRBV4-1 and J usage is TRBJ2-7; the match to TRBD2 covers 13 bases. The germline gives CDR1 MGHRA, CDR2 YSYEKL. Trimming removed 2 bases from V and 6 bases from J; junction bases left unmatched: 4. CDR3 length equals 15 residues. The CDR3 loop reads CASSQTSGRAFEQYF. CDR3 sequence (DNA): TGCGCCAGCAGCCAAACTAGCGGGAGGGCCTTCGAGCAGTACTTC.